This T cell receptor (beta chain) derives from a study of CD8+ T cells in alopecia areata. V lost 2 bases and J 7 bases, leaving 9 bases between the germline ends. CDR1 is MNHEY and CDR2 is SMNVEV in the germline V gene (reference sequence). The CDR3 covers 12 residues. Treatment: oral pan-JAK inhibitor, 5-10 mg twice daily. Reverse transcribed after extraction, RNA yielded cDNA as the sequencing template. Sequenced by immunoSEQ multiplex PCR; TCRdb stores in-frame clones only, minus some. Of about 99,000 clones listed, 65% to 90% are singletons. The material was CD8+ T cells sorted from blood, obtained at approximately week 34, from a patient treated with tofacitinib. The V call is TRBV27, the J call TRBJ2-7, with D possibly TRBD2 on 6 matching bases. This clonotype originated in a human donor with alopecia areata. The CDR3 here is CASSLMGREQYF. CDR3 nucleotide sequence: TGTGCCAGCAGTTTAATGGGGAGGGAGCAGTACTTC.